The 26 T cell receptor beta chains given below trace back to one sample, sequenced in a study of response to subunit inactivated influenza vaccine. TCRdb used MiXCR to reprocess the RT-PCR reads, holding one entry per CDR3 protein. The table shows hundreds of thousands of distinct CDR3 sequences, with about 18% occurring only once. This material consisted of PBMCs from blood, taken roughly 5 days after vaccination. These receptors all stem from a man in his fifties or sixties who received an inactivated influenza vaccine.

This clonotype was picked up a small number of times. V gene TRBV29-1 combines with J gene TRBJ2-3, with D perhaps TRBD1 (5 bases). V lost 7 bases and J 3 bases, leaving 14 bases between the germline ends. Germline V gene lookup returns CDR1 SQVTM and CDR2 ANQGSEA. There are 13 residues in the CDR3. For the CDR3, the DNA is TGCAGCGGCAAGACAGTCCTAACAGATACGCAGTATTTT. Translating gives CSGKTVLTDTQYF.

The J gene is TRBJ1-2, the V gene TRBV7-9; no reliable D call. Germline V CDR1 and CDR2: SEHNR, FQNEAQ (reference sequence). The CDR3 is 12 residues long. The ends were cut back, 2 bases at V and 6 bases at J, with 7 bases in the middle. The CDR3 spells CASSLTDHGYTF. The CDR3, as DNA: TGTGCCAGCAGCTTAACCGACCATGGCTACACCTTC.

The chain carries TRBV4-1 and TRBJ2-2, with TRBD2 identical over 9 bases. The germline gives CDR1 MGHRA, CDR2 YSYEKL. The junction had 5 bases not matched to a gene; V was cut back by 1 base and J by 5 bases. The CDR3 spans 16 residues. Written as DNA, the CDR3 is TGCGCCAGCAGCCAAGGACTAGCGGCAACTACCGGGGAGCTGTTTTTT. Translating gives CASSQGLAATTGELFF.

The chain links TRBV20-1 to TRBJ1-5; D gene uncertain. Trimming stripped 3 bases from V and 7 bases from J, with 10 bases between. The germline V gene encodes CDR1 DFQATT and CDR2 SNEGSKA (reference sequence). The CDR3 totals 12 residues. The CDR3 spells CSASRARQPQHF. DNA of the CDR3: TGCAGTGCTAGCCGAGCTAGACAGCCCCAGCATTTT.

This clonotype has just a few counts. The chain is built from TRBV7-2 and TRBJ2-1; TRBD2 is a possible D gene (6 bases). Germline CDR1 and CDR2: SGHTA and FQGNSA. V was clipped by 5 bases and J by 3 bases, with 14 bases between them. This CDR3 region has 15 residues. CDR3 loop: CASSPIGGNYNEQFF. The CDR3 DNA follows: TGTGCCAGCAGCCCAATCGGCGGGAACTACAATGAGCAGTTCTTC.

This clonotype came up a few times. The V call is TRBV6-1, the J call TRBJ2-7; D is unclear. In germline, CDR1 is MNHNS, CDR2 SASEGT. Trimming shortened V by 8 bases and J by 2 bases, and 10 bases separated the two germline ends. The CDR3 extends over 12 amino acids. This CDR3 reads CASLRPTYEQYF. In DNA, the CDR3 is TGTGCCAGCTTGCGCCCTACCTACGAGCAGTACTTC.

The chain joins TRBV9 to TRBJ2-1, with D hard to call. The germline V gene encodes CDR1 SGDLS and CDR2 YYNGEE. The CDR3 runs to 15 residues. The germline V and J ends were trimmed by 0 bases and 6 bases, with 13 bases remaining between them. CDR3 sequence reads: CASSVEVAEPNEQFF. For the CDR3, the DNA is TGTGCCAGCAGCGTAGAGGTTGCGGAGCCCAATGAGCAGTTCTTC.

This clonotype was recorded a few times. The V call is TRBV6-2 or TRBV6-3, the J call TRBJ2-5, with 7 nucleotides matching TRBD1. V was clipped by 2 bases and J by 1 base; unmatched bases: 7. CDR1 is MNHEY, CDR2 SVGEGT, per germline. The CDR3 is made up of 16 amino acids. The CDR3 loop reads CASSYGTALFQETQYF. The CDR3 DNA follows: TGTGCCAGCAGTTACGGGACAGCCCTGTTCCAAGAGACCCAGTACTTC.

The chain uses TRBV20-1 and TRBJ2-7; 8 nucleotides match TRBD2. The J segment lost 7 bases and the V segment lost 1 base, leaving 9 bases of the junction unmatched. Germline V lookup: CDR1 DFQATT, CDR2 SNEGSKA (reference sequence). The CDR3 has 14 residues. The CDR3 DNA is TGCAGTGCTAGAGTGGGGCGGGAGGCCCGGGAGCAGTACTTC. Translating it yields CSARVGREAREQYF.

V gene TRBV4-3 combines with J gene TRBJ1-4; TRBD1 matches 9 bases. CDR3 length equals 15 residues. Per the germline V gene, CDR1 is LGHNA and CDR2 is YSLEER. Trimming at V came to 1 base and at J to 4 bases, leaving 1 base not matched to a gene. The CDR3, as DNA: TGCGCCAGCAGCCAAGGGGACAGGGATAATGAAAAACTGTTTTTT. It encodes CASSQGDRDNEKLFF.

This clonotype has only a few counts. This CDR3 is CSADRGDTQYF. DNA for the CDR3: TGCAGTGCCGACAGGGGAGATACGCAGTATTTT. This chain connects TRBV20-1 to TRBJ2-3; 8 bases are shared with TRBD1. Unmatched junction bases numbered 1, after V lost 6 bases and J lost 5 bases. Germline V gene sequence: CDR1 DFQATT, CDR2 SNEGSKA (reference sequence). The CDR3 covers 11 residues.

This clonotype was seen only a few times. The genes are TRBV28 and TRBJ2-3; D is unresolved. V shed 6 bases and J shed 6 bases, with 13 bases lying between them. The CDR3 sequence is 13 residues long. The germline gives CDR1 MDHEN, CDR2 SYDVKM. Here the CDR3 DNA reads TGTGCCAGCAGGAGTAGTTGGGGTGATACGCAGTATTTT. As protein: CASRSSWGDTQYF.

There are a few counts of this clonotype. The rearrangement uses TRBV20-1 and TRBJ2-2; possibly TRBD1 or TRBD2 for D (6 bases each). Trimming took 5 bases from V and 1 from J, leaving 14 bases between them. CDR1 and CDR2 (germline): DFQATT, SNEGSKA (reference sequence). The CDR3 loop spans 15 amino acids. The CDR3 reads CSAPGKGGNTGELFF. The DNA of the CDR3 is TGCAGTGCTCCCGGGAAGGGGGGGAACACCGGGGAGCTGTTTTTT.

The V and J genes are TRBV15 and TRBJ2-2, with 7 bases aligning to TRBD1. This CDR3 contains 15 residues. The germline V gene has CDR1 LNHNV and CDR2 YYDKDF (reference sequence). V lost 2 bases, J lost 3 bases, and 3 bases stayed unmatched. The CDR3 region is CATSRHTGDTGELFF. The CDR3 nucleotides are TGTGCCACCAGCAGACACACAGGGGACACCGGGGAGCTGTTTTTT. The entire variable domain, with the rest obtained from reference TRBV15 and TRBJ2-2, is as follows: DAMVIQNPRYQVTQFGKPVTLSCSQTLNHNVMYWYQQKSSQAPKLLFHYYDKDFNNEADTPDNFQSRRPNTSFCFLDIRSPGLGDTAMYLCATSRHTGDTGELFFGEGSRLTVL.

The chain employs TRBV12-3 or TRBV12-4 and TRBJ2-5; 11 nucleotides align to TRBD2. The CDR3 has 14 amino acids. V was clipped by 6 bases and J by 8 bases; unmatched bases: 8. CDR3 sequence: CASSRTSGGGTQYF. CDR3 in DNA: TGTGCCAGCAGCCGTACTAGCGGGGGAGGAACCCAGTACTTC.

This clonotype was seen many times. This chain connects TRBV12-3 or TRBV12-4 to TRBJ2-7; the D gene is possibly TRBD2 (6 bases). The CDR3 runs 15 residues. V dropped 1 base and J dropped 2 bases, with 12 bases sitting between them. The CDR3 sequence is CASSLEGLPTYEQYF. For the CDR3, the DNA is TGTGCCAGCAGTTTAGAGGGACTTCCCACCTACGAGCAGTACTTC.

This clonotype was picked up a small number of times. V and J are TRBV7-2 and TRBJ2-3; 10 bases match TRBD1. This CDR3 is 16 amino acids long. Trimming cost V 4 bases and J 1 base; bases outside gene matches: 5. CDR1 is SGHTA and CDR2 is FQGNSA in the germline V gene. The chain's CDR3 is CASSSGQGSGTDTQYF. CDR3 in DNA: TGTGCCAGCAGCTCGGGACAGGGGAGTGGCACAGATACGCAGTATTTT. The full variable domain, completed using reference TRBV7-2 and TRBJ2-3, is GAGVSQSPSNKVTEKGKDVELRCDPISGHTALYWYRQSLGQGLEFLIYFQGNSAPDKSGLPSDRFSAERTGGSVSTLTIQRTQQEDSAVYLCASSSGQGSGTDTQYFGPGTRLTVL.

In this sample, this clonotype turned up many times. V gene TRBV12-3 or TRBV12-4 combines with J gene TRBJ2-7; 8 nucleotides agree with TRBD1. V dropped 9 bases and J dropped 2; count of bases not matched to a gene: 6. There are 13 residues in the CDR3. CDR3: CASYATGAYEQYF. DNA of the CDR3: TGTGCCAGTTACGCGACAGGGGCCTACGAGCAGTACTTC.

This chain connects TRBV6-1 to TRBJ1-2, with TRBD1 as a possible D gene (5 bases). Trimming stripped 4 bases from V and 6 bases from J, with 15 bases between. CDR3 length: 14 residues. Per germline, CDR1 MNHNS and CDR2 SASEGT. The CDR3 is CASSVSTGFDGYTF. The CDR3 nucleotides are TGTGCCAGCAGTGTGAGTACAGGATTCGATGGCTACACCTTC.

This clonotype was recorded a few times. V gene TRBV5-1 combines with J gene TRBJ1-2, with D perhaps TRBD1 (5 bases). In germline, CDR1 is SGHRS, CDR2 YFSETQ. V was pared by 4 bases and J by 2 bases, with 15 bases between. There are 15 residues in the CDR3. The CDR3 DNA follows: TGCGCCAGCAGCCAGGGCTCGACAAGGAACTATGGCTACACCTTC. Its protein product is CASSQGSTRNYGYTF. Supplemented by reference TRBV5-1 and TRBJ1-2, the full variable domain reads KAGVTQTPRYLIKTRGQQVTLSCSPISGHRSVSWYQQTPGQGLQFLFEYFSETQRNKGNFPGRFSGRQFSNSRSEMNVSTLELGDSALYLCASSQGSTRNYGYTFGSGTRLTVV.

The CDR3 region is CAISGLQGSYEQYF. Here the CDR3 DNA reads TGTGCCATCAGTGGCTTACAGGGATCCTACGAGCAGTACTTC. The chain is built from TRBV10-3 and TRBJ2-7; tentative D call: TRBD1 (6 bases). With 4 bases removed from V and 1 base from J, the gap between germline ends came to 11 bases. Germline CDR1 ENHRY, CDR2 SYGVKD. The CDR3 consists of 14 residues.

This clonotype was detected ten times or more. A junction boundary mismatches the germline segment, possibly from a read error. This chain links TRBV4-3 with TRBJ2-7; D is undetermined. Germline CDR1 reads LGHNA; CDR2 reads YSLEER. There are 13 residues in the CDR3. The CDR3: CASSLGRTYEQYF. The CDR3 region has the DNA TGTGCCAGCAGCTTAGGACGGACCTACGAGCAGTACTTC.

In its sample, this clonotype was seen a few times. The DNA of the CDR3 is TGTGCCAGCAGTTTAGGGGACTTGACGGGGCAATGGGTGAACACTGAAGCTTTCTTT. This encodes CASSLGDLTGQWVNTEAFF. The chain carries TRBV28 and TRBJ1-1, with D possibly being TRBD1 (5 bases). Germline V CDR1 and CDR2: MDHEN, SYDVKM. Trimming removed 2 bases from V and 0 bases from J, with 22 bases in between. The CDR3 covers 19 residues.

V gene TRBV28 combines with J gene TRBJ1-1, with D possibly matching TRBD1 (5 bases). The CDR3 contains 14 residues. Germline V gene sequence: CDR1 MDHEN, CDR2 SYDVKM. V dropped 5 bases and J dropped 3 bases, with 13 bases sitting between them. In DNA form, the CDR3 reads TGTGCCAGCAGTCCTTACACGGGGGACACTGAAGCTTTCTTT. Translating gives CASSPYTGDTEAFF.

The CDR3 nucleotides are TGTGCCAGCAGCAAAGGAGGGTCTGGGGCCAACGTCCTGACTTTC. It is translated as CASSKGGSGANVLTF. The chain has TRBV21-1 and TRBJ2-6; the table's TRBD2 call for D was not verified on the DNA. TRBV21-1 is shown as a pseudogene. CDR3 length: 15 residues.

The chain couples TRBV5-5 to TRBJ2-7; D not certain. V lost 4 bases and J lost 2, with 13 bases in between. In germline, CDR1 is SGHKS, CDR2 YYEKEE (reference sequence). The CDR3 contains 14 residues. CDR3: CASSVFGGTYEQYF. The CDR3 DNA reads as TGTGCCAGCAGCGTATTCGGCGGTACCTACGAGCAGTACTTC.